The clone carrying this T cell receptor beta chain has ten or more counts. The entry originates in a study of T cells in Graves' hyperthyroidism and ophthalmopathy. Study-wide background: Peripheral blood samples were taken at initial diagnosis, prior to any treatment.

TCR beta CDR3 regions were amplified from RNA transcripts. When the TCR CDR3 underwent first-round RT-PCR, the HTBI primer set was used. One entry per CDR3 protein results from TCRdb running MiXCR on the multiplex PCR reads. The sample has approximately 420,000 distinct CDR3 sequences; around 13% are singletons. The V and J ends lost 2 bases and 0 bases respectively, with 5 bases between them. Germline assignment: CDR1 WNHNN and CDR2 SYGVQD (reference sequence). The CDR3 is 14 residues long. Across 18 months, stable Graves' hyperthyroidism was marked by no progression to ophthalmopathy. The patients, who ranged from 18 to 65 in age, presented with newly diagnosed hyperthyroidism lasting under 2 months.

Material for sequencing was blood. The TCR was taken from a woman aged 18-29 years with Graves' hyperthyroidism. The rearrangement uses TRBV10-1 and TRBJ1-3; a possible D gene is TRBD1 (5 bases). The CDR3 DNA sequence: TGCGCCAGCAGTGAGGACAGCTCTGGAAACACCATATATTTT. The encoded protein is CASSEDSSGNTIYF.